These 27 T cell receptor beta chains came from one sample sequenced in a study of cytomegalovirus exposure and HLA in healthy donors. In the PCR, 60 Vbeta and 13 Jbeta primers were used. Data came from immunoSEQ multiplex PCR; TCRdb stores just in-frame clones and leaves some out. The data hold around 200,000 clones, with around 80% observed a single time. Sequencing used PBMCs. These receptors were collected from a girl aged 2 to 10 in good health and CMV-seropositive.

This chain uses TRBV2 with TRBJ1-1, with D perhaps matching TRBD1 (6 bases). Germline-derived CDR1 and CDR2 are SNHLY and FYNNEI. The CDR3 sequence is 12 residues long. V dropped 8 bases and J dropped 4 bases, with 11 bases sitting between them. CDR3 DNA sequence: TGTGCCAGCCTTAGGGGGATCACTGAAGCTTTCTTT. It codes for CASLRGITEAFF.

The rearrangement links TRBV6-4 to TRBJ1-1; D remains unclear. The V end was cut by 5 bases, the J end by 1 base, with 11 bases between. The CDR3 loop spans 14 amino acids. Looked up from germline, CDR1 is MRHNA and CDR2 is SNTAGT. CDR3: CASSRGDGNTEAFF. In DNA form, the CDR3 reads TGTGCCAGCAGTCGCGGGGATGGGAACACTGAAGCTTTCTTT.

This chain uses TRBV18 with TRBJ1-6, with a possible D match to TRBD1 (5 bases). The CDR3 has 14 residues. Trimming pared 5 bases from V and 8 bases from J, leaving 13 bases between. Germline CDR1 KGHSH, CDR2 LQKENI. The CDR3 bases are TGTGCCAGCTCAGTACTCCCGGGGGATTCACCCCTCCACTTT. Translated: CASSVLPGDSPLHF.

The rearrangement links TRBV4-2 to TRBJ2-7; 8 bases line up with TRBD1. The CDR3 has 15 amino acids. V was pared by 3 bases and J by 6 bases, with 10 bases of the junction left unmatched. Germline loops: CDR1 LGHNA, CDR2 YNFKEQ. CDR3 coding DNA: TGTGCCAGCAGCCATCCGGGACAGGCGAATCGCGAGCAGTACTTC. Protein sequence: CASSHPGQANREQYF.

CDR3 bases: TGTGCCAGCAGCCAAGACCTAGCGGGATCGGAGACCCAGTACTTC. This translates into CASSQDLAGSETQYF. The V gene is TRBV4-2, the J gene TRBJ2-5, with TRBD2 matching 9 bases. Germline V CDR1 and CDR2: LGHNA, YNFKEQ. Unmatched junction bases numbered 4, after V lost 0 bases and J lost 5 bases. The CDR3 covers 15 residues.

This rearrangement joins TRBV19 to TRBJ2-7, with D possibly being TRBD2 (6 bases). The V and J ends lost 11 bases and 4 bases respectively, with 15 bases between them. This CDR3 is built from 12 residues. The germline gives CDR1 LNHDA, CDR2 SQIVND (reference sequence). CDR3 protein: CASGGYQYEQYF. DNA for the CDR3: TGTGCCTCCGGGGGTTACCAATACGAGCAGTACTTC.

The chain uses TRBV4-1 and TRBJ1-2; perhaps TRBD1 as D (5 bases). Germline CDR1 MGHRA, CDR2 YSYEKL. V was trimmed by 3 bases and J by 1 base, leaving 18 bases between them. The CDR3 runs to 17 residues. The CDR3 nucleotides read TGCGCCAGCAGCCACAGGGAGGTGGTAGTTGTTAACTATGGCTACACCTTC. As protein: CASSHREVVVVNYGYTF.

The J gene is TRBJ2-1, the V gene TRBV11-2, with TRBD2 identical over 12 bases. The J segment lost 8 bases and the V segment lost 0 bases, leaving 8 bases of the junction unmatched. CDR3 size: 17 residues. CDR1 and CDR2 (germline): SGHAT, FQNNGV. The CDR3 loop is CASSLELAGGPADEQFF. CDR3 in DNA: TGTGCCAGCAGCTTAGAGCTAGCGGGGGGGCCGGCGGATGAGCAGTTCTTC.

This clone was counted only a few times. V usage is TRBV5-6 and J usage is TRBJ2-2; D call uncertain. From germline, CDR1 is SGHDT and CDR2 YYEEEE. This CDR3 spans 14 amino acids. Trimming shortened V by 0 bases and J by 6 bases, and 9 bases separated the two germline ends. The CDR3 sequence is CASSLGSIPGELFF. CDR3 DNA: TGTGCCAGCAGCTTGGGCTCTATACCCGGGGAGCTGTTTTTT. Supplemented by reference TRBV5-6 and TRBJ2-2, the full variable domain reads DAGVTQSPTHLIKTRGQQVTLRCSPKSGHDTVSWYQQALGQGPQFIFQYYEEEERQRGNFPDRFSGHQFPNYSSELNVNALLLGDSALYLCASSLGSIPGELFFGEGSRLTVL.

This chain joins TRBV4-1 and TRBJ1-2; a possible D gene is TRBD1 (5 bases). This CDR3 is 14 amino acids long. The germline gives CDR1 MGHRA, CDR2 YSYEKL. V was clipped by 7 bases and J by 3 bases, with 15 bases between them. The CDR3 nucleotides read TGCGCCAGCAATGTAGGGGCAGGTGACTATGGCTACACCTTC. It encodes CASNVGAGDYGYTF.

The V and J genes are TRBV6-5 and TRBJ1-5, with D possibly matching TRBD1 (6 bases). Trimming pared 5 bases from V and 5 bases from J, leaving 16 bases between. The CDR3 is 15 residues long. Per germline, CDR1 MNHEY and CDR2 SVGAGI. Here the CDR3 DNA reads TGTGCCAGCAGTCACAGGGTGGGATTCGATCAGCCCCAGCATTTT. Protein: CASSHRVGFDQPQHF.

CDR3 loop: CASREGLTTEAFF. CDR3 DNA sequence: TGTGCCAGCCGGGAGGGGTTGACCACTGAAGCTTTCTTT. The genes are TRBV6-1 and TRBJ1-1; a possible D gene is TRBD1 (5 bases). The CDR3 length is 13 residues. In germline, CDR1 is MNHNS, CDR2 SASEGT. The germline V and J ends were trimmed by 8 bases and 4 bases, with 14 bases remaining between them.

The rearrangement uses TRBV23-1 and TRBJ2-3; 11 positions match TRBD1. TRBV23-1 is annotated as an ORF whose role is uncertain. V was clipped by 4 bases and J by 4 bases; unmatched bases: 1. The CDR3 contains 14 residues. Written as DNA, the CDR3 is TGCGCCAGCAGTCCGGGACAGGGGGCAGATACGCAGTATTTT. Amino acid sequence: CASSPGQGADTQYF.

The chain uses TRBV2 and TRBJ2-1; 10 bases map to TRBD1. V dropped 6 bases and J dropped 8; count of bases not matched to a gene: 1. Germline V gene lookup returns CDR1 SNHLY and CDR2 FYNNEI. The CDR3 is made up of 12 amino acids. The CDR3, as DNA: TGTGCCAGCAGGACAGGGGGCGATGAGCAGTTCTTC. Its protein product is CASRTGGDEQFF.

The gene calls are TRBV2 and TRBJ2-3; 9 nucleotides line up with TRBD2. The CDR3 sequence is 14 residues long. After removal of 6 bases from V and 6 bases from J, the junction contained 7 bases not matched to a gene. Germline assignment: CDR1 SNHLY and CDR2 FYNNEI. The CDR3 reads CASSGREGPDTQYF. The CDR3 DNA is TGTGCCAGCAGCGGGCGGGAGGGCCCCGATACGCAGTATTTT.

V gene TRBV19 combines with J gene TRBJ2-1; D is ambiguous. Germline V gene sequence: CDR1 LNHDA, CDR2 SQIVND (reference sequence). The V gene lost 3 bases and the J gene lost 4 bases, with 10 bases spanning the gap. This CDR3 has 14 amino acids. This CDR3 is CASSITASYNEQFF. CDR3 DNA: TGTGCCAGTAGTATTACTGCTAGTTACAATGAGCAGTTCTTC. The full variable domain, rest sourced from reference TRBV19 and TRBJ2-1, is DGGITQSPKYLFRKEGQNVTLSCEQNLNHDAMYWYRQDPGQGLRLIYYSQIVNDFQKGDIAEGYSVSREKKESFPLTVTSAQKNPTAFYLCASSITASYNEQFFGPGTRLTVL.

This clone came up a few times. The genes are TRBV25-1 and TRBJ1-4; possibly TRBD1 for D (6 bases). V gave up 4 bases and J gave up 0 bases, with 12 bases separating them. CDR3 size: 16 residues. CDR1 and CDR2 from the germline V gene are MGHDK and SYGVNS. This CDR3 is CASSARTDSTNEKLFF. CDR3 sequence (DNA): TGTGCCAGCAGTGCCAGGACAGACTCAACTAATGAAAAACTGTTTTTT. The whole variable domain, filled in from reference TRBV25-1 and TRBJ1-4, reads EADIYQTPRYLVIGTGKKITLECSQTMGHDKMYWYQQDPGMELHLIHYSYGVNSTEKGDLSSESTVSRIRTEHFPLTLESARPSHTSQYLCASSARTDSTNEKLFFGSGTQLSVL.

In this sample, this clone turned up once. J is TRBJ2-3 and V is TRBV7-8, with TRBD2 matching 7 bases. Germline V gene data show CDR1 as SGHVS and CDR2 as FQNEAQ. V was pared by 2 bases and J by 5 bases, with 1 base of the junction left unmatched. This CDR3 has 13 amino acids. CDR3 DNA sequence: TGTGCCAGCAGCTTAACTAGCGTAGATACGCAGTATTTT. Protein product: CASSLTSVDTQYF.

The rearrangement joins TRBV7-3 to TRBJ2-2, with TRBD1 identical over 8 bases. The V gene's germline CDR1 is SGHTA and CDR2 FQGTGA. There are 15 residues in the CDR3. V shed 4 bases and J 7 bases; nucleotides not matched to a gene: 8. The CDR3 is CASSSTRGRGGELFF. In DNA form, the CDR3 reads TGTGCCAGCAGCTCAACCAGGGGGCGCGGCGGGGAGCTGTTTTTT.

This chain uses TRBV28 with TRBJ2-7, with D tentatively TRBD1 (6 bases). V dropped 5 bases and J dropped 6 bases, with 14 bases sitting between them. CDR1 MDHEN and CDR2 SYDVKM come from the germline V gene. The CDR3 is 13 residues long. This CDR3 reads CASSRASGAEQYF. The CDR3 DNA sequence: TGTGCCAGCAGTCGAGCTTCAGGGGCCGAGCAGTACTTC.

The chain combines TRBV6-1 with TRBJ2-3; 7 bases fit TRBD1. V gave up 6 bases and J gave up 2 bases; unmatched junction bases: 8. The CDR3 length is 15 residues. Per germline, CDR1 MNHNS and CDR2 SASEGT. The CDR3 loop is CASSDSGGPTDTQYF. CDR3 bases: TGTGCCAGCAGCGATTCAGGGGGTCCCACAGATACGCAGTATTTT.

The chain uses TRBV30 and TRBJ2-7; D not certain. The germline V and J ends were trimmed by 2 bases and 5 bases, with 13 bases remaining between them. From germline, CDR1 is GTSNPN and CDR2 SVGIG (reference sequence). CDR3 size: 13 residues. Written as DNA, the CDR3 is TGTGCCTGGAGTCCCCCATACACCAACGAGCAGTACTTC. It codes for CAWSPPYTNEQYF. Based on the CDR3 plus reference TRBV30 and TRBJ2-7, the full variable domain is SQTIHQWPATLVQPVGSPLSLECTVEGTSNPNLYWYRQAAGRGLQLLFYSVGIGQISSEVPQNLSASRPQDRQFILSSKKLLLSDSGFYLCAWSPPYTNEQYFGPGTRLTVT.

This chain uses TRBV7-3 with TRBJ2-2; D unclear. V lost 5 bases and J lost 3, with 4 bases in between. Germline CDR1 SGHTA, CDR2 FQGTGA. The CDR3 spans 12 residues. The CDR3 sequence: CASSAYTGELFF. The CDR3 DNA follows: TGTGCCAGCAGCGCGTACACCGGGGAGCTGTTTTTT.

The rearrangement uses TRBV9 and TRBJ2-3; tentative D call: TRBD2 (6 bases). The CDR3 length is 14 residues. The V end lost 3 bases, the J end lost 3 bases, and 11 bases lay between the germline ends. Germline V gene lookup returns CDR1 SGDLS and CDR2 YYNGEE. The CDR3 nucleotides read TGTGCCAGCAGCGCGGGGGACTTAACAGATACGCAGTATTTT. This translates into CASSAGDLTDTQYF. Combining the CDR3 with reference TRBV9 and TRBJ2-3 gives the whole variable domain DSGVTQTPKHLITATGQRVTLRCSPRSGDLSVYWYQQSLDQGLQFLIQYYNGEERAKGNILERFSAQQFPDLHSELNLSSLELGDSALYFCASSAGDLTDTQYFGPGTRLTVL.

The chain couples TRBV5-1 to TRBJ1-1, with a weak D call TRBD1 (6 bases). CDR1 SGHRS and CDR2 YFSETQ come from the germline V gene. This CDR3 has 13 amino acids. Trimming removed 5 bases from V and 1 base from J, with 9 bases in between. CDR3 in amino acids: CASRGTKNTEAFF. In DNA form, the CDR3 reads TGCGCCAGCAGAGGGACAAAGAACACTGAAGCTTTCTTT.

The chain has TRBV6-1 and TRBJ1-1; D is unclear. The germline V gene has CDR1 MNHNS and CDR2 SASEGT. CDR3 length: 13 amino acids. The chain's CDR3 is CAHRWSWNTEAFF. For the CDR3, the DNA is TGTGCTCACCGGTGGTCTTGGAACACTGAAGCTTTCTTT.

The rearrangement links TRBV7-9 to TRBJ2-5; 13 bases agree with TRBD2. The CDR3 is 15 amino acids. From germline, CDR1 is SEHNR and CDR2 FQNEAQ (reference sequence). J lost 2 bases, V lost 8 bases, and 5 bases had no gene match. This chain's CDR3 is CASGTSGRDQETQYF. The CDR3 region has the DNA TGTGCCAGCGGCACTAGCGGGAGGGATCAAGAGACCCAGTACTTC.